Below, 21 T cell receptor beta chains from the same sample are listed, as sequenced in a study of cytomegalovirus exposure and HLA in healthy donors. Clones were read by immunoSEQ multiplex PCR, and TCRdb kept only the in-frame ones, dropping some. The repertoire holds more than 250,000 clones, with around 87% as singletons. Sequencing used PBMCs. These TCRs come from a woman younger than 45 in good health and CMV-seropositive.

This clone was observed a single time. V gene TRBV5-6 combines with J gene TRBJ2-2; D unresolved. Trimming left V 0 bases short and J 6 bases short, with 3 bases between. Germline V gene sequence: CDR1 SGHDT, CDR2 YYEEEE. This CDR3 is built from 12 residues. The CDR3 bases are TGTGCCAGCAGCTTGGGGGCCGGGGAGCTGTTTTTT. It is translated as CASSLGAGELFF.

The chain links TRBV11-1 to TRBJ2-5; D remains ambiguous. V gave up 3 bases and J gave up 5 bases, with 10 bases separating them. Germline CDR1 and CDR2: SGHAT and FQDESV (reference sequence). CDR3 size: 13 residues. The CDR3 DNA follows: TGTGCCAGCAGCTTTAGGCTCTTGGAGACCCAGTACTTC. Translation gives CASSFRLLETQYF.

This clone was found once. This chain joins TRBV7-3 and TRBJ1-2, with 9 positions matching TRBD1. The CDR3 has 16 amino acids. The V gene's germline CDR1 is SGHTA and CDR2 FQGTGA. The ends lost 4 bases at V and 8 bases at J; junction bases unmatched: 14. CDR3 sequence (DNA): TGTGCCAGCAGCTCTGGACAGGGGACATTTTCCGGGGGCTACACCTTC. Translation: CASSSGQGTFSGGYTF.

The chain combines TRBV4-2 with TRBJ1-2, with 9 bases aligning to TRBD1. The germline gives CDR1 LGHNA, CDR2 YNFKEQ. CDR3 length: 14 residues. The ends lost 4 bases at V and 7 bases at J; junction bases unmatched: 7. The CDR3 nucleotides are TGTGCCAGCAGCCCGTACAGGGGGCAGGGTGGCTACACCTTC. It yields the protein CASSPYRGQGGYTF.

V is TRBV27 and J is TRBJ2-5, with D hard to call. The V gene lost 2 bases and the J gene lost 5 bases, with 15 bases spanning the gap. CDR3 length: 15 residues. Germline assignment: CDR1 MNHEY and CDR2 SMNVEV (reference sequence). CDR3 bases: TGTGCCAGCAGTTTAAAAAGCGACAATGCGGAGACCCAGTACTTC. Translated: CASSLKSDNAETQYF.

The genes are TRBV2 and TRBJ2-7; D is undetermined. The length of the CDR3 is 12 residues. Germline V lookup: CDR1 SNHLY, CDR2 FYNNEI. V was cut by 7 bases and J by 2 bases, with 9 bases left in between. The CDR3 spells CASKGDPYEQYF. CDR3 coding DNA: TGTGCCAGCAAAGGCGACCCCTACGAGCAGTACTTC.

The rearrangement links TRBV30 to TRBJ1-2, with TRBD1 matching over 8 bases. J gave up 2 bases and V 2 bases, and 7 bases lay outside the gene matches. Germline V gives CDR1 GTSNPN, CDR2 SVGIG (reference sequence). This CDR3 has 15 residues. CDR3 nucleotides: TGTGCCTGGAGTCCTTGGGACAGGCAAAACTATGGCTACACCTTC. Translated: CAWSPWDRQNYGYTF.

The chain carries TRBV27 and TRBJ2-2; 15 nucleotides line up with TRBD2. J was trimmed by 4 bases and V by 8 bases; bases with no gene match: 11. The CDR3 extends over 18 amino acids. The germline CDR1 and CDR2 sequences are MNHEY and SMNVEV (reference sequence). DNA for the CDR3: TGTGCCAGCTTCACGGGGACTAGCGGGAGGACGGGCACCGGGGAGCTGTTTTTT. The encoded protein is CASFTGTSGRTGTGELFF.

The rearrangement links TRBV5-1 to TRBJ1-1, with TRBD1 matching 7 bases. The V gene end was trimmed by 4 bases and the J gene end by 5 bases; junction bases not matched to a gene: 5. Germline V gene data show CDR1 as SGHRS and CDR2 as YFSETQ. The CDR3 contains 13 residues. CDR3 sequence: CASSGQASTEAFF. Here the CDR3 DNA reads TGCGCCAGCAGCGGACAGGCGAGTACTGAAGCTTTCTTT.

The rearrangement uses TRBV18 and TRBJ2-1; 9 nucleotides line up with TRBD1. Unmatched junction bases numbered 7, after V lost 4 bases and J lost 6 bases. This CDR3 region has 15 residues. The germline V gene encodes CDR1 KGHSH and CDR2 LQKENI. The CDR3 DNA sequence: TGTGCCAGCTCACTGGGACAGGGAGCCGTCAATGAGCAGTTCTTC. This translates into CASSLGQGAVNEQFF.

The chain links TRBV9 to TRBJ1-3; 8 nucleotides line up with TRBD1. The CDR3 contains 16 residues. After removal of 0 bases from V and 4 bases from J, the junction contained 6 bases not matched to a gene. CDR1 SGDLS and CDR2 YYNGEE come from the germline V gene. Here the CDR3 DNA reads TGTGCCAGCAGCGTAGCAACAGGGGGTATCGGAAACACCATATATTTT. It translates to CASSVATGGIGNTIYF. The full variable domain, in which reference TRBV9 and TRBJ1-3 provide the parts outside the CDR3, is DSGVTQTPKHLITATGQRVTLRCSPRSGDLSVYWYQQSLDQGLQFLIQYYNGEERAKGNILERFSAQQFPDLHSELNLSSLELGDSALYFCASSVATGGIGNTIYFGEGSWLTVV.

The chain employs TRBV5-1 and TRBJ2-5; D gene uncertain. V dropped 1 base and J dropped 2 bases, with 12 bases sitting between them. This CDR3 has 15 residues. Germline values: CDR1 SGHRS, CDR2 YFSETQ. The CDR3 protein is CASSLSLALQETQYF. CDR3 DNA: TGCGCCAGCAGCTTGTCCCTGGCCCTACAAGAGACCCAGTACTTC.

The chain employs TRBV7-2 and TRBJ1-1; weak D call: TRBD1 (6 bases). The germline V and J ends were trimmed by 1 base and 0 bases, with 9 bases remaining between them. The germline V gene encodes CDR1 SGHTA and CDR2 FQGNSA. This CDR3 contains 15 residues. This chain's CDR3 is CASSLGTALNTEAFF. The CDR3 nucleotides read TGTGCCAGCAGCTTAGGGACAGCCCTGAACACTGAAGCTTTCTTT.

This chain links TRBV6-5 with TRBJ1-4; D possibly corresponds to TRBD1 (6 bases). V lost 4 bases to trimming and J lost 8 bases, with 17 bases between them. This CDR3 has 15 residues. The germline CDR1 and CDR2 sequences are MNHEY and SVGAGI. CDR3 nucleotide sequence: TGTGCCAGCAGTTTCCAGGGGAAAACCGTGGAAAAACTGTTTTTT. Amino acids: CASSFQGKTVEKLFF.

CDR3: CASSQATGTANTGELFF. The CDR3 DNA reads TGTGCCAGCAGCCAGGCTACCGGGACAGCGAACACCGGGGAGCTGTTTTTT. This sequence joins TRBV4-2 and TRBJ2-2, with 7 positions matching TRBD1. This CDR3 has 17 residues. V shed 3 bases and J 0 bases; nucleotides not matched to a gene: 7. CDR1 and CDR2 from the germline V gene are LGHNA and YNFKEQ.

V and J are TRBV6-5 and TRBJ2-3; a possible D gene is TRBD2 (5 bases). V lost 5 bases to trimming and J lost 0 bases, with 12 bases between them. This CDR3 has 15 amino acids. Germline CDR1 MNHEY, CDR2 SVGAGI. CDR3 coding DNA: TGTGCCAGCAGTACCCCCAGCGGAAGCACAGATACGCAGTATTTT. Encoded protein: CASSTPSGSTDTQYF.

This chain uses TRBV7-3 with TRBJ1-2; 8 bases line up with TRBD1. Germline V gene data show CDR1 as SGHTA and CDR2 as FQGTGA. V was clipped by 5 bases and J by 8 bases; unmatched bases: 10. This CDR3 region has 14 residues. In DNA, the CDR3 is TGTGCCAGCAGCCCGCCGGACAGGGCTAGGGGCTACACCTTC. It codes for CASSPPDRARGYTF.

The rearrangement uses TRBV19 and TRBJ2-7; D ambiguous. Trimming took 3 bases from V and 0 from J, leaving 12 bases between them. This CDR3 has 15 amino acids. Germline V lookup: CDR1 LNHDA, CDR2 SQIVND (reference sequence). CDR3 DNA sequence: TGTGCCAGTAGTATCCACAGCCGTAGCTCCTACGAGCAGTACTTC. It encodes CASSIHSRSSYEQYF.

This clone was counted only a few times. The rearrangement links TRBV7-9 to TRBJ1-2; D is perhaps TRBD1 (5 bases). Trimming removed 5 bases from V and 7 bases from J, with 11 bases in between. Germline values: CDR1 SEHNR, CDR2 FQNEAQ (reference sequence). The CDR3 is 12 residues long. This CDR3 reads CASSTGRGGYTF. CDR3 DNA: TGTGCCAGCAGCACGGGAAGGGGTGGCTACACCTTC.

This chain connects TRBV25-1 to TRBJ2-1; 7 bases match TRBD2. The CDR3 spans 13 residues. Trimming took 5 bases from V and 5 from J; bases not matched to a gene: 3. The germline V gene has CDR1 MGHDK and CDR2 SYGVNS. The CDR3 DNA reads TGTGCCAGCAGTTCGGGGGGTAACAATGAGCAGTTCTTC. It yields the protein CASSSGGNNEQFF. The whole variable domain, filled in from reference TRBV25-1 and TRBJ2-1, reads EADIYQTPRYLVIGTGKKITLECSQTMGHDKMYWYQQDPGMELHLIHYSYGVNSTEKGDLSSESTVSRIRTEHFPLTLESARPSHTSQYLCASSSGGNNEQFFGPGTRLTVL.

This clone has more than one count but fewer than ten. The V gene is TRBV6-5, the J gene TRBJ2-7, with TRBD2 matching 8 bases. The CDR3 extends over 14 amino acids. The V gene end was trimmed by 2 bases and the J gene end by 4 bases; junction bases not matched to a gene: 4. CDR1 is MNHEY, CDR2 SVGAGI, per germline. The CDR3 nucleotides are TGTGCCAGCAGTTACGACGGGGGGGCGTACGAGCAGTACTTC. This encodes CASSYDGGAYEQYF.